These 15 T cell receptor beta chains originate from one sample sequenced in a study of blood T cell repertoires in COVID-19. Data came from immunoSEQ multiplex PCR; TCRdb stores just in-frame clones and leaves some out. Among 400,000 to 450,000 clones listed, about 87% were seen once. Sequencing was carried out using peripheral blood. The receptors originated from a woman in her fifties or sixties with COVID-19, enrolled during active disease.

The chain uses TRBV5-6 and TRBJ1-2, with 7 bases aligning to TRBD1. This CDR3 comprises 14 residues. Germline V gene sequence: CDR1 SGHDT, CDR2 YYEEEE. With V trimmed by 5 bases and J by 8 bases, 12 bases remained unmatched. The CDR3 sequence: CASSYPDRVRGYTF. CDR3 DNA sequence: TGTGCCAGCAGTTATCCTGACAGGGTTAGAGGCTACACCTTC.

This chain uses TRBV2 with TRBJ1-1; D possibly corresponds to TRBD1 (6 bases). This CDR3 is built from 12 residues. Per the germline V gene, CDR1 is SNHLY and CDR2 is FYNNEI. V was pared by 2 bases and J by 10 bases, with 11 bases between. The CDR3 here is CASSELSRGAFF. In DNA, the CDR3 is TGTGCCAGCAGTGAATTAAGCAGGGGAGCTTTCTTT. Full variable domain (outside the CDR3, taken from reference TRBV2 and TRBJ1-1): EPEVTQTPSHQVTQMGQEVILRCVPISNHLYFYWYRQILGQKVEFLVSFYNNEISEKSEIFDDQFSVERPDGSNFTLKIRSTKLEDSAMYFCASSELSRGAFFGQGTRLTVV.

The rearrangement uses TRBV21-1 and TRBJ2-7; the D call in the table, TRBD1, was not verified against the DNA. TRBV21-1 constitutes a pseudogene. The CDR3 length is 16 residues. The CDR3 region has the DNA TGTGCCAGCAGCAAAAGGGCCCCCAGGGGCTACTACGAGCAGTACTTC. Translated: CASSKRAPRGYYEQYF.

In DNA, the CDR3 is TGCGCCAGCAGCTTGGCCCCGGGGAACACTGAAGCTTTCTTT. It specifies CASSLAPGNTEAFF. The rearrangement links TRBV5-1 to TRBJ1-1; D is unclear. Trimming left V 0 bases short and J 1 base short, with 7 bases between. This CDR3 comprises 14 residues. The germline gives CDR1 SGHRS, CDR2 YFSETQ. The full variable domain, in which reference TRBV5-1 and TRBJ1-1 provide the parts outside the CDR3, is KAGVTQTPRYLIKTRGQQVTLSCSPISGHRSVSWYQQTPGQGLQFLFEYFSETQRNKGNFPGRFSGRQFSNSRSEMNVSTLELGDSALYLCASSLAPGNTEAFFGQGTRLTVV.

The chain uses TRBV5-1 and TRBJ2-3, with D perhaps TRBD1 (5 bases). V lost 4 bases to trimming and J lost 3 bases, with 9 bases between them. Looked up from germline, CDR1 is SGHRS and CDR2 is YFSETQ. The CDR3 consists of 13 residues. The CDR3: CASSGPGTDTQYF. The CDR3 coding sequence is TGCGCCAGCAGCGGGCCAGGGACAGATACGCAGTATTTT. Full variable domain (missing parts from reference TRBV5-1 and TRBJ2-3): KAGVTQTPRYLIKTRGQQVTLSCSPISGHRSVSWYQQTPGQGLQFLFEYFSETQRNKGNFPGRFSGRQFSNSRSEMNVSTLELGDSALYLCASSGPGTDTQYFGPGTRLTVL.

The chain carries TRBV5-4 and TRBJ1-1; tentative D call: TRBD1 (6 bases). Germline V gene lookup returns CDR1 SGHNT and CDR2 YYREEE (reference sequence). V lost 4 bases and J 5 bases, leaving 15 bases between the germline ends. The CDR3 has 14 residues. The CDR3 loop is CASSQTQGGTEAFF. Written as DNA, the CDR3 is TGTGCCAGCAGCCAGACACAGGGTGGAACTGAAGCTTTCTTT. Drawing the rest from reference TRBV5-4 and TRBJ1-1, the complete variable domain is ETGVTQSPTHLIKTRGQQVTLRCSSQSGHNTVSWYQQALGQGPQFIFQYYREEENGRGNFPPRFSGLQFPNYSSELNVNALELDDSALYLCASSQTQGGTEAFFGQGTRLTVV.

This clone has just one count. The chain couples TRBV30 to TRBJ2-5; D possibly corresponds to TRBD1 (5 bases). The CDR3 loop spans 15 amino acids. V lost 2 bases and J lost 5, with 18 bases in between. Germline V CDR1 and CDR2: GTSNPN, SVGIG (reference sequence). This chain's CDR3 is CAWSFVRGVSETQYF. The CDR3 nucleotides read TGTGCCTGGAGTTTTGTTAGGGGTGTTTCGGAGACCCAGTACTTC.

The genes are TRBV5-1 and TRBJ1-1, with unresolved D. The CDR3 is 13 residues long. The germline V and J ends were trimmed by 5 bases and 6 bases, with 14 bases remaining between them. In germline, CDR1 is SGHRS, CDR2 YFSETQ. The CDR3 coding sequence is TGCGCCAGCAGTTTGAGCCGTATTTCTGAAGCTTTCTTT. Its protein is CASSLSRISEAFF.

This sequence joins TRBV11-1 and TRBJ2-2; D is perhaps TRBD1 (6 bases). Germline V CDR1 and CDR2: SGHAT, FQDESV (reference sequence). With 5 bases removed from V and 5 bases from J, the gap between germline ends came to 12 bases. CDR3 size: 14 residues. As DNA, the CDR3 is TGTGCCAGCAGCATATTTACAGGGACCGGGGAGCTGTTTTTT. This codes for CASSIFTGTGELFF. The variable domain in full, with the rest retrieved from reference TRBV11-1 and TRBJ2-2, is EAEVAQSPRYKITEKSQAVAFWCDPISGHATLYWYRQILGQGPELLVQFQDESVVDDSQLPKDRFSAERLKGVDSTLKIQPAELGDSAMYLCASSIFTGTGELFFGEGSRLTVL.

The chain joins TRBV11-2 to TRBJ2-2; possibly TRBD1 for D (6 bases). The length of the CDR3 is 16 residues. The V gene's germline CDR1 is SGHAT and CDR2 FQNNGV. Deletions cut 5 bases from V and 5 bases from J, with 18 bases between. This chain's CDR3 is CASSKDRSGITGELFF. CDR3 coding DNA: TGTGCCAGCAGCAAAGACAGGTCAGGGATTACCGGGGAGCTGTTTTTT.

The CDR3 nucleotides read TGCGCCAGCAGCTTAGATAGCGGGGGGGCAGGTGAGCAGTTCTTC. This codes for CASSLDSGGAGEQFF. This chain links TRBV5-1 with TRBJ2-1, with 11 bases aligning to TRBD2. In germline, CDR1 is SGHRS, CDR2 YFSETQ. The CDR3 has 15 residues. The J segment lost 9 bases and the V segment lost 2 bases, leaving 7 bases of the junction unmatched.

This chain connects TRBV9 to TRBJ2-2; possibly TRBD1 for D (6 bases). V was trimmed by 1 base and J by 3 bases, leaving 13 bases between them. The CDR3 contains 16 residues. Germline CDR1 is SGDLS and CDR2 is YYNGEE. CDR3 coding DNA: TGTGCCAGCAGCGTATTCAGGGGTAGGGACACCGGGGAGCTGTTTTTT. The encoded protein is CASSVFRGRDTGELFF. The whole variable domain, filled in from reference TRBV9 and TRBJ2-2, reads DSGVTQTPKHLITATGQRVTLRCSPRSGDLSVYWYQQSLDQGLQFLIQYYNGEERAKGNILERFSAQQFPDLHSELNLSSLELGDSALYFCASSVFRGRDTGELFFGEGSRLTVL.

CDR3 in amino acids: CASSHPGTSGGATDTQYF. CDR3 coding DNA: TGTGCCAGCAGCCATCCCGGGACTAGCGGGGGGGCGACAGATACGCAGTATTTT. The chain employs TRBV9 and TRBJ2-3, with TRBD2 matching 16 bases. The CDR3 covers 18 residues. Germline CDR1 and CDR2: SGDLS and YYNGEE. V shed 4 bases, J shed 3 bases, and the junction held 8 bases outside the gene matches.

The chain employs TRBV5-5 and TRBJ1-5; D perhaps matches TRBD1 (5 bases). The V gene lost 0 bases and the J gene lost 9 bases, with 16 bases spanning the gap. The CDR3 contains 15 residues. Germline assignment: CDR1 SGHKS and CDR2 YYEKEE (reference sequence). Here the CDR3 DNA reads TGTGCCAGCAGCTTGGCACAGGTCGCAATAGGGCCCCAGCATTTT. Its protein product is CASSLAQVAIGPQHF.

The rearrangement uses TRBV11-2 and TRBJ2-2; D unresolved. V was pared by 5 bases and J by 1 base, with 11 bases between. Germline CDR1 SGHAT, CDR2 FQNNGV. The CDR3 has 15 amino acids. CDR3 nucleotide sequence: TGTGCCAGCAGCCGAGGCTCGGTGAACACCGGGGAGCTGTTTTTT. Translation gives CASSRGSVNTGELFF.